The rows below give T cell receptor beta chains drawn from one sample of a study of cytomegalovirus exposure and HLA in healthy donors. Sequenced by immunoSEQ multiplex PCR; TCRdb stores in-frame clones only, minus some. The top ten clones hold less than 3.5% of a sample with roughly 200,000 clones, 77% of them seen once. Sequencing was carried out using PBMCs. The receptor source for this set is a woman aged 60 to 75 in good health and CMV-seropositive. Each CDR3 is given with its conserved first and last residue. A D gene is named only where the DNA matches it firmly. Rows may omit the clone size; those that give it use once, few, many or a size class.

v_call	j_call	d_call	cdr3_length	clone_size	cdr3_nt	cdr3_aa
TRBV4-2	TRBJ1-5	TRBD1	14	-	TGTGCCAGCAGCCAAGGGGGGACAGGGCAGCCCCAGCATTTT	CASSQGGTGQPQHF
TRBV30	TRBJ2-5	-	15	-	TGTGCCTGGAGCGGATTCGGACTCAACCAAGAGACCCAGTACTTC	CAWSGFGLNQETQYF
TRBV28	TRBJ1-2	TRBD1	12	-	TGTGCCAGCAGTGGACAGGGTCGCGGCTACACCTTC	CASSGQGRGYTF
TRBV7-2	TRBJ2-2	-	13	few	TGTGCCAGCAGAACTCCAATCACCGGGGAGCTGTTTTTT	CASRTPITGELFF
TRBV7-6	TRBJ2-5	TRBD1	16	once	TGTGCCAGCAGCTTGGCAGGACAGGGGGCCGGAGAGACCCAGTACTTC	CASSLAGQGAGETQYF
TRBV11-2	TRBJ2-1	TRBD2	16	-	TGTGCCAGCAGGGGGAGTGGCGGGAGCTCCTACAATGAGCAGTTCTTC	CASRGSGGSSYNEQFF
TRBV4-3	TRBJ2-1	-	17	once	TGCGCCAGCAGCCAAGACCCTGGGCAGGGGAAGGAGAATGAGCAGTTCTTC	CASSQDPGQGKENEQFF
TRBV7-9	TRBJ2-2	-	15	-	TGTGCCAGCAGCTTATTCGCGGGGAACACCGGGGAGCTGTTTTTT	CASSLFAGNTGELFF
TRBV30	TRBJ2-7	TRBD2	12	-	TGTGCCTGGAGCCGGGGGGCCTACGAGCAGTACTTC	CAWSRGAYEQYF
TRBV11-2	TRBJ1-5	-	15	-	TGTGCCAGCAGCTTGGGGGGTTCGCGCAATCAGCCCCAGCATTTT	CASSLGGSRNQPQHF
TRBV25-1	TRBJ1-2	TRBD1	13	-	TGTGCCAGCACCGCACAGGGGGGGTCTGGCTACACCTTC	CASTAQGGSGYTF
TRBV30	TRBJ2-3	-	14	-	TGTGCCTGGAGTCAGGGGTTCGGCACAGATACGCAGTATTTT	CAWSQGFGTDTQYF
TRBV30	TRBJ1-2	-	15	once	TGTGCCTGGAGGGACCTCGGGGGAATCTCCCATGGCTACACCTTC	CAWRDLGGISHGYTF
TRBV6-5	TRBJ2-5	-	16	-	TGTGCCAGCAGTTACCCGGACGGGGGGCGCGGAGAGACCCAGTACTTC	CASSYPDGGRGETQYF
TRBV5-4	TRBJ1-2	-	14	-	TGTGCCAGCAGCTTCAAACAGGGAGTGAATAGCTACACCTTC	CASSFKQGVNSYTF
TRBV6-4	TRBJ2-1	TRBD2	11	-	TGTGCCAGCAGTGTAGCGGGATACCTGTTCTTC	CASSVAGYLFF
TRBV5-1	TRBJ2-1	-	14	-	TGCGCCAGCAGCTTGCAATCGAGCTACAATGAGCAGTTCTTC	CASSLQSSYNEQFF
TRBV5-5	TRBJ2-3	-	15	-	TGTGCCAGCACCCATTCGGTCCAAAACACAGATACGCAGTATTTT	CASTHSVQNTDTQYF
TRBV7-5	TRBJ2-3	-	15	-	TGTGTCCTCTGGCTAAGCGGGAGGGTCACAGATACGCAGTATTTT	CVLWLSGRVTDTQYF
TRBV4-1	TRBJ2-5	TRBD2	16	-	TGCGCCAGCAGCCAAGACCTAGGCGGGGGGGAAGAGACCCAGTACTTC	CASSQDLGGGEETQYF
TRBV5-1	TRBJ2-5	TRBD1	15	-	TGCGCCAGCCGCCAGCTTGGCGACAGGGTGGAGACCCAGTACTTC	CASRQLGDRVETQYF